Listed below are T cell receptor beta chains from one sample, sequenced in a study of shared clonotypes between healthy human individuals. TCRdb's table, derived via immunoSEQ multiplex PCR, lists solely in-frame clones and lacks some. The profile shows roughly 2,500,000 clones, 93% of them singletons. The specimen sequenced was naive CD4+ T cells from PBMCs. The receptors were sampled from a man between 18 and 29 years old in good health. Some clones in this sample may be carry-over from other donors' samples. CDR3s include the opening cysteine and the closing phenylalanine or tryptophan. Fields, in order: V gene, J gene, clone size, D gene, CDR3 protein, CDR3 DNA. The D gene is left open where the match is weak. Size values are once, few and many counts, or a class for expanded clones, and some rows have none.

>TRBV9|TRBJ1-5|-|-
CASSVAGLDQPQHF
TGTGCCAGCAGCGTTGCGGGCCTAGATCAGCCCCAGCATTTT
>TRBV21-1|TRBJ2-7|-|-
CASTSRRLAGGYEQYF
TGTGCCAGCACCTCACGGCGGCTAGCGGGAGGCTACGAGCAGTACTTC
>TRBV19|TRBJ2-2|-|TRBD1
CASNRGYTGELFF
TGTGCCAGTAACAGGGGCTACACCGGGGAGCTGTTTTTT
>TRBV6-1|TRBJ2-7|-|-
CASGTGWVKEQYF
TGTGCCAGCGGGACCGGGTGGGTTAAGGAGCAGTACTTC
>TRBV11-2|TRBJ2-7|-|-
CASSSLLGPGLYEQYF
TGTGCCAGCAGCTCTCTCCTTGGACCCGGTTTGTACGAGCAGTACTTC
>TRBV5-4|TRBJ1-2|once|TRBD1
CASSARAGQGARGYTF
TGTGCCAGCAGCGCAAGAGCGGGACAGGGGGCGCGGGGCTACACCTTC
>TRBV5-1|TRBJ1-3|-|-
CASSLGTFSGNTIYF
TGCGCCAGCAGCTTGGGCACCTTCTCTGGAAACACCATATATTTT
>TRBV2|TRBJ2-1|-|-
CASSTGTPRVDEQFF
TGTGCCAGCAGTACCGGGACTCCACGGGTAGATGAGCAGTTCTTC
>TRBV29-1|TRBJ1-2|-|TRBD1
CSVAGGGGGYTF
TGCAGCGTTGCAGGGGGAGGAGGGGGCTACACCTTC
>TRBV12-5|TRBJ2-5|-|-
CASGLSGQETQYF
TGTGCTAGTGGTTTGTCCGGGCAAGAGACCCAGTACTTC
>TRBV28|TRBJ2-1|-|-
CASSSLGESHNEQFF
TGTGCCAGCAGTTCGTTAGGTGAATCGCACAATGAGCAGTTCTTC
>TRBV18|TRBJ1-4|-|-
CASSQASLQTNEKLFF
TGTGCCAGCTCACAGGCCTCTCTTCAAACTAATGAAAAACTGTTTTTT
>TRBV19|TRBJ1-4|-|-
CASSPGQGRKLFF
TGTGCCAGTAGTCCGGGTCAAGGGCGAAAACTGTTTTTT
>TRBV30|TRBJ1-5|-|-
CAWSPSIGQPQHF
TGTGCCTGGAGTCCAAGCATCGGCCAGCCCCAGCATTTT
>TRBV6-1|TRBJ2-2|-|TRBD1
CASTRGQDTGELFF
TGTGCCAGCACCAGGGGACAGGACACCGGGGAGCTGTTTTTT
>TRBV5-1|TRBJ1-2|-|-
CASTRHEQDNDGYTF
TGCGCCAGCACCCGCCACGAGCAAGACAACGATGGCTACACCTTC
>TRBV4-2|TRBJ2-6|-|-
CASSQGTQRGANVLTF
TGTGCCAGCAGCCAAGGGACTCAGCGGGGGGCCAACGTCCTGACTTTC
>TRBV7-2|TRBJ1-1|-|-
CASSFIGGNTEAFF
TGTGCCAGCAGCTTCATCGGGGGGAACACTGAAGCTTTCTTT
>TRBV5-6|TRBJ2-3|once|TRBD1
CASSQPGQSTDTQYF
TGTGCCAGCAGCCAACCGGGACAGAGCACAGATACGCAGTATTTT
>TRBV2|TRBJ2-7|-|-
CASSVFRGYEQYF
TGTGCCAGCAGTGTTTTTAGGGGTTACGAGCAGTACTTC
>TRBV7-6|TRBJ2-7|-|TRBD2
CASSPGLAGRIASSYEQYF
TGTGCCAGCAGCCCCGGACTAGCGGGAAGAATTGCTAGCTCCTACGAGCAGTACTTC
>TRBV9|TRBJ1-2|-|-
CASSPVARGSNYGYTF
TGTGCCAGCAGCCCAGTAGCCCGGGGGTCTAACTATGGCTACACCTTC
>TRBV4-3|TRBJ2-3|-|-
CASSQGFTDTQYF
TGCGCCAGCAGCCAAGGGTTCACAGATACGCAGTATTTT
>TRBV18|TRBJ2-1|-|TRBD2
CASSPVASGIHEQFF
TGTGCCAGCTCACCAGTGGCTAGCGGGATCCATGAGCAGTTCTTC
>TRBV27|TRBJ2-3|-|TRBD2
CASCFTSGRAGADTQYF
TGTGCCAGTTGTTTTACTAGCGGGAGGGCCGGGGCAGATACGCAGTATTTT
>TRBV7-8|TRBJ2-2|-|TRBD2
CASSSLAGFTGELFF
TGTGCCAGCAGCTCACTAGCGGGATTCACCGGGGAGCTGTTTTTT
>TRBV4-2|TRBJ2-3|-|TRBD2
CASSQDLAVDTDTQYF
TGTGCCAGCAGCCAAGATCTAGCGGTCGACACAGATACGCAGTATTTT
>TRBV28|TRBJ2-3|-|-
CASSFSGAGTDTQYF
TGTGCCAGCAGTTTCTCGGGGGCCGGTACAGATACGCAGTATTTT
>TRBV9|TRBJ2-6|-|-
CASSVGIASGANVLTF
TGTGCCAGCAGCGTAGGCATTGCCTCTGGGGCCAACGTCCTGACTTTC
>TRBV15|TRBJ2-7|-|-
CATSRGQLISYEQYF
TGTGCCACCAGCAGAGGACAGCTAATATCCTACGAGCAGTACTTC
>TRBV9|TRBJ2-3|-|-
CASSVGGGSVGDTQYF
TGTGCCAGCAGCGTAGGCGGGGGCTCGGTCGGAGATACGCAGTATTTT
>TRBV7-3|TRBJ1-2|-|-
CASSITQSQGYTF
TGTGCCAGCAGCATAACACAATCCCAAGGCTACACCTTC
>TRBV27|TRBJ2-2|once|-
CASMRRFRADDTGELFF
TGTGCCAGCATGCGCCGGTTTAGAGCGGACGACACCGGGGAGCTGTTTTTT
>TRBV2|TRBJ1-6|-|-
CASRLEGSPLHF
TGTGCCAGCAGACTAGAGGGCTCACCCCTCCACTTT
>TRBV6-5|TRBJ2-7|-|-
CASTSSGTYEQYF
TGTGCCAGCACAAGCAGTGGAACATACGAGCAGTACTTC
>TRBV5-1|TRBJ2-3|-|TRBD1
CASRYRGSTDTQYF
TGCGCCAGCAGGTACAGGGGAAGCACAGATACGCAGTATTTT
>TRBV9|TRBJ2-7|once|-
CASSVGRDREQYF
TGTGCCAGCAGCGTAGGGCGGGATAGGGAGCAGTACTTC
>TRBV19|TRBJ1-1|few|-
CASRIRGNTEAFF
TGTGCCAGCAGAATTAGGGGGAACACTGAAGCTTTCTTT
>TRBV30|TRBJ2-1|-|TRBD1
CAWRNAGTAVNEQFF
TGTGCCTGGAGGAACGCCGGGACAGCCGTCAATGAGCAGTTCTTC
>TRBV18|TRBJ1-3|-|TRBD1
CASSPPTGSSGNTIYF
TGTGCCAGCTCACCACCGACAGGGAGCTCTGGAAACACCATATATTTT
>TRBV7-6|TRBJ1-3|once|TRBD1
CASSSNRGGNTIYF
TGTGCCAGCAGCTCGAACAGGGGCGGAAACACCATATATTTT
>TRBV6-1|TRBJ1-6|-|-
CASNRDYNSPLHF
TGTGCCAGCAATCGGGATTATAATTCACCCCTCCACTTT